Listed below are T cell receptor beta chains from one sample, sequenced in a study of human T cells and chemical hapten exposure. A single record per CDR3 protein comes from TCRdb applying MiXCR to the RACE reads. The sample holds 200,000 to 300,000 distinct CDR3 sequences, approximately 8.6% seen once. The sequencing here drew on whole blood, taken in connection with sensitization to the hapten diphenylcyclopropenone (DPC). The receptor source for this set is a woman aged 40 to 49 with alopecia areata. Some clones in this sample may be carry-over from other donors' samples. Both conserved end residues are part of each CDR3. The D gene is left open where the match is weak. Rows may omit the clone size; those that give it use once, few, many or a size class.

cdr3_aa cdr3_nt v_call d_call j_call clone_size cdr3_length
CASSYVGGGSGNTIYF TGTGCCAGCAGTTACGTCGGCGGGGGCTCTGGAAACACCATATATTTT TRBV6-2/TRBV6-3 . TRBJ1-3 many 16
CAINKGGSYEQYF TGTGCCATCAACAAAGGCGGGTCCTACGAGCAGTACTTC TRBV10-3 . TRBJ2-7 many 13
CASSPTSGRVAETQYF TGTGCCAGCAGCCCAACTAGCGGGAGGGTGGCAGAGACCCAGTACTTC TRBV7-9 TRBD2 TRBJ2-5 . 16
CASSPSGRGNQPQHF TGTGCCAGCTCACCTTCTGGACGGGGCAATCAGCCCCAGCATTTT TRBV18 . TRBJ1-5 few 15
CSGQGAGGKLFF TGCAGCGGACAGGGGGCCGGCGGAAAACTGTTTTTT TRBV29-1 TRBD1 TRBJ1-4 . 12
CASRTDGPTSTDTQYF TGTGCCAGCAGGACTGACGGACCGACTAGCACAGATACGCAGTATTTT TRBV6-2/TRBV6-3 . TRBJ2-3 many 16
CASSLGGLNTEAFF TGTGCCAGCAGTTTAGGGGGACTGAACACTGAAGCTTTCTTT TRBV28 . TRBJ1-1 many 14
CASSFSGRRGSTDTQYF TGTGCCAGCAGTTTTAGCGGGAGAAGAGGGAGCACAGATACGCAGTATTTT TRBV27 TRBD2 TRBJ2-3 few 17
CASRRTGTHKGEKLFF TGTGCCAGCAGGAGAACCGGGACTCATAAAGGGGAAAAACTGTTTTTT TRBV6-5 . TRBJ1-4 . 16
CVAGPPEQYF TGTGTCGCCGGGCCCCCCGAGCAGTACTTC TRBV24-1 . TRBJ2-7 . 10
CASSSLRDRSPREQYF TGTGCCAGCAGCTCTCTCCGGGACAGATCCCCTCGCGAGCAGTACTTC TRBV7-9 TRBD1 TRBJ2-7 . 16
CSARGGPNEKLFF TGCAGTGCCCGGGGAGGCCCTAATGAAAAACTGTTTTTT TRBV20-1 . TRBJ1-4 . 13
CSAPRGQPVTEQYF TGCAGTGCTCCCCGCGGGCAGCCAGTCACCGAGCAGTACTTC TRBV20-1 . TRBJ2-7 . 14
CASSYRREGQPQHF TGTGCCAGCAGCTATCGCAGGGAGGGTCAGCCCCAGCATTTT TRBV5-5 . TRBJ1-5 few 14
CASSRSGTGTSYEQYF TGCGCCAGCAGCCGTTCCGGGACAGGGACCTCCTACGAGCAGTACTTC TRBV5-1 TRBD1 TRBJ2-7 many 16
CASSPGGGRDTQYF TGTGCCAGCAGCCCCGGGGGCGGGAGAGATACGCAGTATTTT TRBV7-2 . TRBJ2-3 . 14
CSVDNANTEAFF TGCAGCGTCGACAATGCTAACACTGAAGCTTTCTTT TRBV29-1 . TRBJ1-1 few 12
CSVVRTGSNTEAFF TGCAGCGTTGTTCGAACAGGGTCGAACACTGAAGCTTTCTTT TRBV29-1 . TRBJ1-1 few 14
CASSYPARDNEQFF TGTGCCAGCAGTTACCCAGCCAGGGACAATGAGCAGTTCTTC TRBV6-6 . TRBJ2-1 few 14
CATSRDSRATGALADTQYF TGTGCCACCAGCAGAGACAGCCGTGCGACAGGGGCCCTCGCAGATACGCAGTATTTT TRBV15 TRBD1 TRBJ2-3 few 19
CASSHGALAATDTQYF TGTGCCAGCAGCCACGGGGCTCTCGCTGCCACAGATACGCAGTATTTT TRBV7-3 . TRBJ2-3 few 16
CSARDPGQSYNSPLHF TGCAGTGCTAGAGACCCCGGACAGAGCTATAATTCACCCCTCCACTTT TRBV20-1 . TRBJ1-6 . 16
CASSSGTGTIYTF TGTGCCAGCAGTTCCGGGACAGGGACAATTTACACCTTC TRBV12-3/TRBV12-4 TRBD1 TRBJ1-2 . 13
CASSLWAAADQPQHF TGTGCCAGCAGCTTATGGGCAGCAGCTGATCAGCCCCAGCATTTT TRBV7-2 . TRBJ1-5 . 15
CASRSTGSSYEQYF TGTGCCAGCCGGTCTACAGGGAGCTCCTACGAGCAGTACTTC TRBV28 . TRBJ2-7 . 14
CATSEAPGQFYNEQFF TGTGCCACCAGTGAGGCACCGGGACAGTTCTACAATGAGCAGTTCTTC TRBV24-1 TRBD1 TRBJ2-1 few 16
CASSPKGGTGKNGYTF TGCGCCAGCAGCCCAAAGGGCGGGACAGGGAAAAATGGCTACACCTTC TRBV4-3 TRBD1 TRBJ1-2 few 16
CASSYSLYEQYF TGTGCCAGCAGTTACTCCCTCTACGAGCAGTACTTC TRBV6-2/TRBV6-3 . TRBJ2-7 . 12
CSGGRAQETQYF TGCAGCGGGGGAAGGGCCCAAGAGACCCAGTACTTC TRBV29-1 . TRBJ2-5 many 12
CASSQGLSANTGELFF TGTGCCAGCAGCCAAGGTCTCTCCGCGAACACCGGGGAGCTGTTTTTT TRBV3-1 . TRBJ2-2 . 16
CASSYQSQGYNEQFF TGTGCCAGCAGTTACCAGTCCCAGGGCTACAATGAGCAGTTCTTC TRBV6-2/TRBV6-3 . TRBJ2-1 few 15
CASSLRQGVSPLHF TGTGCCAGCAGTTTAAGACAGGGGGTCTCACCCCTCCACTTT TRBV12-3/TRBV12-4 TRBD1 TRBJ1-6 . 14
CASSQTQFRDSSYEQYF TGTGCCAGCAGTCAAACACAATTCCGGGACTCTTCCTACGAGCAGTACTTC TRBV28 . TRBJ2-7 . 17
CAWTSGRNEQFF TGTGCCTGGACTAGCGGGAGAAATGAGCAGTTCTTC TRBV30 TRBD2 TRBJ2-1 . 12
CASSMRVGTEAFF TGTGCCAGCAGTATGCGGGTGGGGACTGAAGCTTTCTTT TRBV6-5 . TRBJ1-1 . 13
CASSQGRQNTEAFF TGTGCCAGCAGCCAGGGACGACAGAACACTGAAGCTTTCTTT TRBV6-6 . TRBJ1-1 . 14
CAIRGGLTEAFF TGTGCCATCAGAGGGGGGCTCACTGAAGCTTTCTTT TRBV10-3 . TRBJ1-1 few 12
CASSQVGRGLQPQHF TGTGCCAGCAGCCAAGTGGGCAGGGGGCTTCAGCCCCAGCATTTT TRBV4-2 TRBD1 TRBJ1-5 . 15
CSAPRGLIGELFF TGCAGTGCTCCCAGGGGGCTCATCGGGGAGCTGTTTTTT TRBV20-1 TRBD1 TRBJ2-2 . 13
CASSFGYRGYTF TGTGCCAGCAGTTTTGGCTATCGTGGCTACACCTTC TRBV28 . TRBJ1-2 many 12
CASHPFTGELFF TGTGCCAGTCATCCGTTCACCGGGGAGCTGTTTTTT TRBV21-1 . TRBJ2-2 many 12
CAISGWTSGVNEQFF TGTGCCATCAGTGGGTGGACTAGCGGGGTCAATGAGCAGTTCTTC TRBV10-3 TRBD2 TRBJ2-1 many 15
CSAQSPDGFEQYF TGCAGTGCCCAGAGCCCGGACGGTTTCGAGCAGTACTTC TRBV20-1 . TRBJ2-7 . 13
CASSLGALDTQYF TGTGCCAGCAGCTTGGGAGCCTTGGATACGCAGTATTTT TRBV7-2 . TRBJ2-3 . 13
CSARELAGSQETQYF TGCAGTGCTAGGGAACTAGCGGGATCTCAAGAGACCCAGTACTTC TRBV20-1 TRBD2 TRBJ2-5 . 15
CASRYPGQGNYEQYF TGTGCCAGCAGATACCCGGGACAGGGGAACTACGAGCAGTACTTC TRBV28 TRBD1 TRBJ2-7 . 15
CASSPRQGFTEAFF TGTGCCAGCAGTCCCCGACAGGGTTTCACTGAAGCTTTCTTT TRBV27 TRBD1 TRBJ1-1 few 14
CASSQDWGSGFQDTQYF TGTGCCAGCAGCCAAGATTGGGGTAGCGGGTTCCAGGATACGCAGTATTTT TRBV3-1 TRBD2 TRBJ2-3 few 17
CASSSSLEQYF TGTGCCAGCAGCTCTTCTCTCGAGCAGTACTTC TRBV11-2 . TRBJ2-7 many 11